The 28 T cell receptor beta chains below were found in one sample sequenced in a study of vaccination effects on CD4 cells after COVID-19. Only in-frame clones appear in the TCRdb table, and some are missing; sequencing was by immunoSEQ multiplex PCR. The sample lists some 49,000 clones, around 76% seen once, with roughly 9.4% in the top ten. The culture ran for about 11 days, and then CD4+ T cells were isolated. These receptors' targets are unknown. The material was CD4+ T cells from PBMCs cultured without peptide, obtained before COVID-19 vaccination. Source of these receptors: a human donor who had a prior SARS-CoV-2 infection.

This clone was seen a few times. The CDR3 protein is CATSETGTFGVPIYEQYF. The CDR3 nucleotides are TGTGCCACCAGCGAGACCGGAACGTTTGGCGTACCGATATACGAGCAGTACTTC. The chain has TRBV15 and TRBJ2-7; D ambiguous. Trimming left V 5 bases short and J 4 bases short, with 27 bases between. The germline CDR1 and CDR2 sequences are LNHNV and YYDKDF (reference sequence). The CDR3 extends over 18 amino acids.

The chain employs TRBV7-3 and TRBJ2-3; 9 nucleotides agree with TRBD1. J gave up 4 bases and V 8 bases, and 10 bases lay outside the gene matches. CDR1 SGHTA and CDR2 FQGTGA come from the germline V gene. The CDR3 has 15 residues. For the CDR3, the DNA is TGTGCCAGCGCTACAGGGGGCGCTGGGTCAGATACGCAGTATTTT. Translation gives CASATGGAGSDTQYF.

This chain joins TRBV4-1 and TRBJ1-1, with 10 bases aligning to TRBD1. J gave up 4 bases and V 6 bases, and 5 bases lay outside the gene matches. The V gene's germline CDR1 is MGHRA and CDR2 YSYEKL. There are 14 residues in the CDR3. The CDR3 loop is CASSRGQGGTEAFF. The CDR3 nucleotides are TGCGCCAGCAGTCGCGGACAGGGGGGCACTGAAGCTTTCTTT.

The chain joins TRBV4-3 to TRBJ2-7, with a possible D match to TRBD2 (6 bases). The germline CDR1 and CDR2 sequences are LGHNA and YSLEER. The CDR3 covers 13 residues. The V and J ends lost 0 bases and 7 bases respectively, with 10 bases between them. The CDR3 bases are TGCGCCAGCAGCCAAGAGTTGGAGGGAGAGCAGTACTTC. It yields the protein CASSQELEGEQYF.

This chain links TRBV7-3 with TRBJ2-6; the D gene could be TRBD1 or TRBD2 (5 bases each). The V end was cut by 5 bases, the J end by 1 base, with 9 bases between. CDR3 length equals 15 residues. CDR1 and CDR2 (germline): SGHTA, FQGTGA. CDR3 DNA: TGTGCCAGCAGCCCAGGGAGTTCTGGGGCCAACGTCCTGACTTTC. The encoded protein is CASSPGSSGANVLTF.

The count of this clone is one. The V call is TRBV7-2, the J call TRBJ2-7, with 8 bases that match TRBD2. V shed 2 bases, J shed 2 bases, and the junction held 14 bases outside the gene matches. The germline gives CDR1 SGHTA, CDR2 FQGNSA. The CDR3 contains 18 residues. The CDR3 DNA is TGTGCCAGCAGCTTAAATCGGCTCAGCGGGAGTCCCCCCTACGAGCAGTACTTC. Translation: CASSLNRLSGSPPYEQYF.

The J gene is TRBJ1-4, the V gene TRBV6-1, with unresolved D. This CDR3 contains 17 residues. The germline CDR1 and CDR2 sequences are MNHNS and SASEGT. Between the trimmed V and J ends, which lost 3 bases and 4 bases, there was a span of 18 bases. CDR3 amino acids: CASSDFPNQEINEKLFF. The CDR3 nucleotides read TGTGCCAGCAGTGACTTTCCGAATCAGGAAATTAATGAAAAACTGTTTTTT.

The chain is built from TRBV9 and TRBJ2-4; no reliable D call. CDR3 size: 14 residues. Germline V gene lookup returns CDR1 SGDLS and CDR2 YYNGEE. V was pared by 0 bases and J by 6 bases, with 10 bases between. The CDR3: CASSVASDSNIQYF. CDR3 nucleotides: TGTGCCAGCAGCGTAGCCAGCGACTCAAACATTCAGTACTTC.

This clone was observed once. The rearrangement links TRBV11-3 to TRBJ2-1; TRBD2 aligns across 9 bases. Per germline, CDR1 SGHNT and CDR2 YENEEA. Trimming cost V 5 bases and J 5 bases; bases outside gene matches: 4. The CDR3 loop spans 14 amino acids. The CDR3 region has the DNA TGTGCCAGCAGCACTTTAGCGGGGGACAATGAGCAGTTCTTC. Protein: CASSTLAGDNEQFF.

The chain recombines TRBV9 with TRBJ2-7; the match to TRBD1 covers 11 bases. This CDR3 contains 15 residues. J lost 6 bases, V lost 1 base, and 6 bases had no gene match. Per the germline V gene, CDR1 is SGDLS and CDR2 is YYNGEE. Here the CDR3 DNA reads TGTGCCAGCAGCGTACGAGGGGGACAGGGGGTCGAGCAGTACTTC. It yields the protein CASSVRGGQGVEQYF.

The rearrangement uses TRBV4-3 and TRBJ2-3; 11 bases map to TRBD2. Germline loops: CDR1 LGHNA, CDR2 YSLEER. The CDR3 is made up of 17 amino acids. After removal of 4 bases from V and 4 bases from J, the junction contained 10 bases not matched to a gene. The CDR3 loop is CASSLHPLAGDSDTQYF. The CDR3 nucleotides are TGCGCCAGCAGCCTTCACCCACTAGCGGGAGATTCAGATACGCAGTATTTT.

The V call is TRBV7-3, the J call TRBJ2-2; 9 bases are shared with TRBD2. Per germline, CDR1 SGHTA and CDR2 FQGTGA. V dropped 4 bases and J dropped 3; count of bases not matched to a gene: 6. The CDR3 consists of 16 residues. The CDR3 DNA is TGTGCCAGCAGCTCGTCTAGCGGGACGGACACCGGGGAGCTGTTTTTT. Protein: CASSSSSGTDTGELFF.

The chain carries TRBV29-1 and TRBJ2-3; no clear D. The CDR3 runs to 11 residues. The V gene's germline CDR1 is SQVTM and CDR2 ANQGSEA. Trimming pared 4 bases from V and 4 bases from J, leaving 6 bases between. CDR3 coding DNA: TGCAGCGTTGGGCGGCCAGATACGCAGTATTTT. Translation gives CSVGRPDTQYF.

The V gene is TRBV5-1, the J gene TRBJ2-5; 8 nucleotides match TRBD1. The CDR3 extends over 15 amino acids. Trimming removed 4 bases from V and 5 bases from J; junction bases left unmatched: 10. Germline values: CDR1 SGHRS, CDR2 YFSETQ. CDR3 residues: CASSAGRGRGETQYF. CDR3 coding DNA: TGCGCCAGCAGCGCCGGCAGGGGGCGCGGGGAGACCCAGTACTTC.

This rearrangement joins TRBV11-2 to TRBJ2-3; D is ambiguous. This CDR3 comprises 14 residues. Per germline, CDR1 SGHAT and CDR2 FQNNGV. The V end was cut by 0 bases, the J end by 2 bases, with 6 bases between. For the CDR3, the DNA is TGTGCCAGCAGCTTAGAGGTAGACACAGATACGCAGTATTTT. Its translation: CASSLEVDTDTQYF.

This chain links TRBV5-1 with TRBJ2-3; 9 bases line up with TRBD2. Germline-derived CDR1 and CDR2 are SGHRS and YFSETQ. J was trimmed by 3 bases and V by 0 bases; bases with no gene match: 5. This CDR3 comprises 16 residues. The CDR3 DNA is TGCGCCAGCAGCTTGGAGCCTAGCGGGATTACAGATACGCAGTATTTT. Translation gives CASSLEPSGITDTQYF. Full variable domain (remainder filled in from reference TRBV5-1 and TRBJ2-3): KAGVTQTPRYLIKTRGQQVTLSCSPISGHRSVSWYQQTPGQGLQFLFEYFSETQRNKGNFPGRFSGRQFSNSRSEMNVSTLELGDSALYLCASSLEPSGITDTQYFGPGTRLTVL.

This chain connects TRBV2 to TRBJ1-2; D call uncertain. CDR3 length: 14 residues. V dropped 7 bases and J dropped 2 bases, with 14 bases sitting between them. Germline CDR1 is SNHLY and CDR2 is FYNNEI. CDR3 DNA sequence: TGTGCCAGCATCCTGGACGGGGAAAACTATGGCTACACCTTC. As protein: CASILDGENYGYTF. Looking up the rest from reference TRBV2 and TRBJ1-2 gives the full variable domain: EPEVTQTPSHQVTQMGQEVILRCVPISNHLYFYWYRQILGQKVEFLVSFYNNEISEKSEIFDDQFSVERPDGSNFTLKIRSTKLEDSAMYFCASILDGENYGYTFGSGTRLTVV.

The rearrangement joins TRBV7-9 to TRBJ2-7; TRBD1 agrees at 7 bases. Trimming cost V 2 bases and J 5 bases; bases outside gene matches: 12. Germline V gene lookup returns CDR1 SEHNR and CDR2 FQNEAQ (reference sequence). The CDR3 consists of 16 residues. The CDR3 region has the DNA TGTGCCAGCAGCTTATGGAGGTTACAGGGGTTTAACGAGCAGTACTTC. Translation: CASSLWRLQGFNEQYF.

This clone was picked up one time. The V gene is TRBV24-1, the J gene TRBJ2-5; 8 bases are shared with TRBD2. Germline V gene lookup returns CDR1 KGHDR and CDR2 SFDVKD. V trimming: 9 bases; J trimming: 9 bases; junction bases outside the gene matches: 5. CDR3 size: 11 residues. The chain's CDR3 is CATPSGSAQYF. In DNA, the CDR3 is TGTGCCACCCCTAGCGGGTCTGCCCAGTACTTC.

The DNA for the CDR3 is TGTGCCAGCTCACTAAAGGCCACGGGACAGGGGCCCCCAGGGGTTGACTATGGCTACACCTTC. Amino acid sequence: CASSLKATGQGPPGVDYGYTF. The rearrangement joins TRBV18 to TRBJ1-2; 10 positions agree with TRBD1. The junction had 23 bases not matched to a gene; V was cut back by 4 bases and J by 3 bases. This CDR3 has 21 residues. Germline values: CDR1 KGHSH, CDR2 LQKENI. The full variable domain, with the rest looked up from reference TRBV18 and TRBJ1-2, is NAGVMQNPRHLVRRRGQEARLRCSPMKGHSHVYWYRQLPEEGLKFMVYLQKENIIDESGMPKERFSAEFPKEGPSILRIQQVVRGDSAAYFCASSLKATGQGPPGVDYGYTFGSGTRLTVV.

This chain links TRBV7-2 with TRBJ2-6; 10 bases agree with TRBD1. Germline-derived CDR1 and CDR2 are SGHTA and FQGNSA. J was trimmed by 3 bases and V by 3 bases; bases with no gene match: 8. The CDR3 runs to 18 residues. The CDR3 is CASSFGTGAWLGANVLTF. The CDR3 DNA sequence: TGTGCCAGCAGCTTTGGGACAGGGGCCTGGCTTGGGGCCAACGTCCTGACTTTC.

The chain has TRBV7-8 and TRBJ1-3; no clear D gene. V was trimmed by 3 bases and J by 4 bases, leaving 13 bases between them. CDR1 SGHVS and CDR2 FQNEAQ come from the germline V gene. The CDR3 is 15 residues long. CDR3 bases: TGTGCCAGCAGCTTGACACCCAATAGGGGAAACACCATATATTTT. Amino acid sequence: CASSLTPNRGNTIYF.

V gene TRBV6-5 combines with J gene TRBJ2-7; 9 bases are a match to TRBD1. The V gene's germline CDR1 is MNHEY and CDR2 SVGAGI. With 6 bases clipped from V and 4 bases from J, the junction kept 10 bases outside the gene matches. The CDR3 contains 15 residues. The CDR3 nucleotides are TGTGCCAGCAGACTTTACCGGGACAGGGCTTACGAGCAGTACTTC. Its translation is CASRLYRDRAYEQYF.

The gene calls are TRBV5-1 and TRBJ1-1; 8 bases agree with TRBD1. With V trimmed by 3 bases and J by 3 bases, 7 bases remained unmatched. This CDR3 comprises 15 residues. Germline lookup yields CDR1 SGHRS and CDR2 YFSETQ. The CDR3 nucleotides read TGCGCCAGCAGCTGGGCGGCCAGGGGGCACACTGAAGCTTTCTTT. Translated: CASSWAARGHTEAFF.

The genes are TRBV5-6 and TRBJ1-1; D unclear. The CDR3 consists of 13 residues. Germline V lookup: CDR1 SGHDT, CDR2 YYEEEE. V lost 2 bases, J lost 7 bases, and 12 bases lay in between. DNA of the CDR3: TGTGCCAGCAGCTTAGGCGGGGTTGGTGAAGCTTTCTTT. Its translation: CASSLGGVGEAFF.

This chain connects TRBV7-2 to TRBJ2-7; 9 bases match TRBD1. The CDR3 is 13 amino acids. Germline loops: CDR1 SGHTA, CDR2 FQGNSA. V was pared by 4 bases and J by 6 bases, with 4 bases of the junction left unmatched. The CDR3: CASSWDREGEQYF. The CDR3 DNA reads as TGTGCCAGCAGCTGGGACAGGGAAGGCGAGCAGTACTTC. Filled out from reference TRBV7-2 and TRBJ2-7, the complete variable domain reads GAGVSQSPSNKVTEKGKDVELRCDPISGHTALYWYRQSLGQGLEFLIYFQGNSAPDKSGLPSDRFSAERTGGSVSTLTIQRTQQEDSAVYLCASSWDREGEQYFGPGTRLTVT.

This clone was recorded once. V gene TRBV9 combines with J gene TRBJ2-7; D uncertain. This CDR3 has 15 residues. The V gene's germline CDR1 is SGDLS and CDR2 YYNGEE. The ends were cut back, 3 bases at V and 6 bases at J, with 19 bases in the middle. The CDR3 region is CASSAHTQSSGEQYF. CDR3 sequence (DNA): TGTGCCAGCAGCGCCCATACACAGTCCTCCGGCGAGCAGTACTTC.

This clone was detected only once. This chain joins TRBV28 and TRBJ2-4, with TRBD2 matching 16 bases. CDR3 length: 20 amino acids. Germline CDR1 MDHEN, CDR2 SYDVKM. The V gene end was trimmed by 4 bases and the J gene end by 3 bases; junction bases not matched to a gene: 12. The CDR3 sequence is CASSSNPGTSGRDNKNIQYF. For the CDR3, the DNA is TGTGCCAGCAGTTCGAATCCCGGGACTAGCGGGAGGGATAACAAAAACATTCAGTACTTC.